These 19 T cell receptor beta chains originate from one sample sequenced in a study of T cells after yellow fever vaccination. TCRdb reanalysed the 5' RACE reads using MiXCR and keeps one entry per CDR3 protein. Of some 320,000 distinct CDR3 sequences in the sample, roughly 10% were seen once. The material sequenced was CD4+ T cells sorted from PBMCs, taken 45 days after the yellow fever booster vaccination. The receptors stem from a man aged 18 to 29 who received the YFV17D yellow fever vaccine.

The genes are TRBV9 and TRBJ2-3, with D unresolved. There are 14 residues in the CDR3. V was cut by 3 bases and J by 0 bases, with 8 bases left in between. Germline V lookup: CDR1 SGDLS, CDR2 YYNGEE. CDR3 amino acids: CASSATSSTDTQYF. The CDR3 DNA reads as TGTGCCAGCAGCGCGACGTCTAGCACAGATACGCAGTATTTT.

This clonotype has a count of ten or more. The V gene is TRBV7-6, the J gene TRBJ2-7, with 7 bases fitting TRBD1. The CDR3 sequence is 13 residues long. Germline-derived CDR1 and CDR2 are SGHVS and FNYEAQ. V dropped 3 bases and J dropped 5; count of bases not matched to a gene: 4. Here the CDR3 DNA reads TGTGCCAGCAGCTTCACAGGGGCAGACGAGCAGTACTTC. It translates to CASSFTGADEQYF.

The CDR3 reads CASSLGLASYQETQYF. CDR3 nucleotide sequence: TGTGCCAGCAGCTTGGGACTAGCGTCGTACCAAGAGACCCAGTACTTC. The chain joins TRBV5-6 to TRBJ2-5; 8 nucleotides agree with TRBD2. The trim removed 0 bases at V and 0 bases at J, leaving 4 bases unmatched. CDR3 length: 16 amino acids. Germline V CDR1 and CDR2: SGHDT, YYEEEE.

This clonotype was counted at least ten times. This rearrangement joins TRBV7-2 to TRBJ2-7, with 7 bases aligning to TRBD2. Germline loops: CDR1 SGHTA, CDR2 FQGNSA. With 3 bases clipped from V and 5 bases from J, the junction kept 7 bases outside the gene matches. This CDR3 is 14 amino acids long. The CDR3 coding sequence is TGTGCCAGCAGCTTCGGGCGGGGGTACCACGAGCAGTACTTC. This codes for CASSFGRGYHEQYF.

The V and J genes are TRBV11-2 and TRBJ2-7; a weak D match, TRBD2 (6 bases). Germline V gene sequence: CDR1 SGHAT, CDR2 FQNNGV. The CDR3 runs 14 residues. V lost 4 bases and J lost 3, with 13 bases in between. The CDR3: CASSYSGLGYEQYV. The CDR3 nucleotides read TGTGCCAGCAGCTACTCGGGACTGGGCTACGAGCAGTACGTC.

The rearrangement joins TRBV12-3 or TRBV12-4 to TRBJ2-5, with unresolved D. The CDR3 has 14 residues. The V and J ends lost 4 bases and 1 base respectively, with 10 bases between them. Here the CDR3 DNA reads TGTGCCAGCAGTTATGGGCGAGGCCAAGAGACCCAGTACTTC. It codes for CASSYGRGQETQYF.

This chain links TRBV20-1 with TRBJ2-2; the D gene is possibly TRBD2 (6 bases). Trimming shortened V by 0 bases and J by 7 bases, and 15 bases separated the two germline ends. The CDR3 extends over 15 amino acids. Germline CDR1 DFQATT, CDR2 SNEGSKA (reference sequence). The CDR3 is CSARDSAGINGELFF. CDR3 bases: TGCAGTGCTAGAGATAGCGCGGGGATTAACGGGGAGCTGTTTTTT.

This clonotype has a handful of counts. The rearrangement uses TRBV5-4 and TRBJ2-5; 8 bases line up with TRBD2. The trim removed 3 bases at V and 4 bases at J, leaving 14 bases unmatched. Germline CDR1 and CDR2: SGHNT and YYREEE (reference sequence). The length of the CDR3 is 17 residues. The CDR3 spells CASSSKVLRGGGETQYF. The CDR3, as DNA: TGTGCCAGCAGCTCCAAGGTCTTACGGGGGGGCGGAGAGACCCAGTACTTC.

This chain joins TRBV20-1 and TRBJ1-4, with a possible D match to TRBD1 (6 bases). V was shortened by 7 bases and J by 5 bases, with 17 bases between the two germline ends. CDR1 DFQATT and CDR2 SNEGSKA come from the germline V gene (reference sequence). This CDR3 region has 14 residues. CDR3 DNA: TGCAGTGGAACCGGGGACACTAAAAATGAAAAACTGTTTTTT. Translation: CSGTGDTKNEKLFF.

This clonotype was found a few times. V is TRBV20-1 and J is TRBJ2-5; D not certain. This CDR3 has 16 amino acids. Trimming took off 0 bases at V and 0 bases at J, with 14 bases between the two ends. Germline V gene data show CDR1 as DFQATT and CDR2 as SNEGSKA (reference sequence). The CDR3 DNA follows: TGCAGTGCTAGAGATCTCCTTCGCGGATACCAAGAGACCCAGTACTTC. Amino acid sequence: CSARDLLRGYQETQYF.

This clonotype was picked up a small number of times. The J gene is TRBJ2-1, the V gene TRBV28; either TRBD1 or TRBD2 may supply D (6 bases each). Germline V gene sequence: CDR1 MDHEN, CDR2 SYDVKM. The CDR3 extends over 16 amino acids. V was shortened by 4 bases and J by 8 bases, with 21 bases between the two germline ends. In DNA, the CDR3 is TGTGCCAGCAGTTCCGCAGGGTCACCGAGGGGGGATGAGCAGTTCTTC. It encodes CASSSAGSPRGDEQFF.

This clonotype was counted between two and nine times. Here the CDR3 reads CASSLVPRGAEETQYF. The CDR3 DNA follows: TGCGCCAGCAGCTTGGTCCCACGGGGCGCCGAAGAGACCCAGTACTTC. V and J are TRBV5-1 and TRBJ2-5, with D possibly called TRBD1 or TRBD2 (5 bases each). V shed 0 bases and J shed 3 bases, with 15 bases lying between them. Per germline, CDR1 SGHRS and CDR2 YFSETQ. This CDR3 is built from 16 residues.

This clonotype was seen only a few times. The chain uses TRBV6-2 or TRBV6-3 and TRBJ1-3; the match to TRBD1 covers 9 bases. The ends lost 4 bases at V and 3 bases at J; junction bases unmatched: 10. Looked up from germline, CDR1 is MNHEY and CDR2 is SVGEGT. The CDR3 runs to 17 residues. The CDR3 region has the DNA TGTGCCAGCAGTTTGAAGTCGAGGGACAGGGATGGAAACACCATATATTTT. Its protein is CASSLKSRDRDGNTIYF.

The DNA for the CDR3 is TGTGCCAGCAGTATTCTCCGACAGACCAACACAGATACGCAGTATTTT. Encoded protein: CASSILRQTNTDTQYF. The chain recombines TRBV27 with TRBJ2-3; weak D call: TRBD1 (5 bases). There are 16 residues in the CDR3. Germline-derived CDR1 and CDR2 are MNHEY and SMNVEV (reference sequence). The V end was cut by 5 bases, the J end by 2 bases, with 17 bases between.

The rearrangement joins TRBV10-2 to TRBJ2-2; D may be TRBD1 or TRBD2 (7 bases each). V was clipped by 0 bases and J by 1 base, with 12 bases between them. The germline CDR1 and CDR2 sequences are WSHSY and SAAADI. This CDR3 is built from 17 residues. The CDR3 loop is CASSESIRGGNTGELFF. CDR3 DNA: TGCGCCAGCAGTGAGTCTATCAGGGGGGGGAACACCGGGGAGCTGTTTTTT.

There are a few counts of this clonotype. The chain combines TRBV18 with TRBJ2-7; 8 nucleotides agree with TRBD1. CDR3 size: 12 residues. Germline CDR1 KGHSH, CDR2 LQKENI. V gave up 5 bases and J gave up 5 bases; unmatched junction bases: 2. CDR3: CASSSGQDEQYF. As DNA, the CDR3 is TGTGCCAGCTCATCGGGACAGGACGAGCAGTACTTC.

This clonotype showed up just a few times. The rearrangement joins TRBV7-2 to TRBJ1-1; D uncertain. Germline V gene sequence: CDR1 SGHTA, CDR2 FQGNSA. V gave up 2 bases and J gave up 7 bases, with 8 bases separating them. The CDR3 has 12 residues. The CDR3 is CASSLSPIEAFF. Here the CDR3 DNA reads TGTGCCAGCAGCTTAAGCCCTATTGAAGCTTTCTTT. Drawing the rest from reference TRBV7-2 and TRBJ1-1, the complete variable domain is GAGVSQSPSNKVTEKGKDVELRCDPISGHTALYWYRQSLGQGLEFLIYFQGNSAPDKSGLPSDRFSAERTGGSVSTLTIQRTQQEDSAVYLCASSLSPIEAFFGQGTRLTVV.

The chain uses TRBV5-5 and TRBJ1-2; a weak D match, TRBD1 (5 bases). Trimming cost V 2 bases and J 4 bases, with 9 bases left between them. This CDR3 spans 13 amino acids. Per germline, CDR1 SGHKS and CDR2 YYEKEE (reference sequence). The chain's CDR3 is CASSFDRLYGYTF. The DNA of the CDR3 is TGTGCCAGCAGCTTCGACAGACTCTATGGCTACACCTTC.

The CDR3 bases are TGTGCCAGCTCACCAGAGTACAGAAACTATGGCTACACCTTC. Residues: CASSPEYRNYGYTF. V and J are TRBV18 and TRBJ1-2, with D unclear. The germline V and J ends were trimmed by 2 bases and 2 bases, with 9 bases remaining between them. The CDR3 has 14 residues. The germline V gene encodes CDR1 KGHSH and CDR2 LQKENI.